This paragraph reports one TCR beta chain. Sequencing was performed with immunoSEQ multiplex PCR; in TCRdb, only in-frame clones are kept and a portion is missing. The data contain around 150,000 clones, approximately 90% of them seen just once; the ten biggest clones take up 3%. This entry comes from a study of blood T cell repertoires in COVID-19. Trimming shortened V by 0 bases and J by 0 bases, and 18 bases separated the two germline ends. From germline, CDR1 is LGHDT and CDR2 YNNKEL (reference sequence). This CDR3 comprises 19 residues. This TCR came from a woman aged 55-69 years with active COVID-19. Sequenced input: peripheral blood. V is TRBV3-1 (or the pseudogene TRBV3-2) and J is TRBJ1-5, with D uncertain. The CDR3 DNA sequence: TGTGCCAGCAGCCAAGATCTGTCGGCCAGGCCTTATAGCAATCAGCCCCAGCATTTT. This encodes CASSQDLSARPYSNQPQHF.